This is a list of T cell receptor beta chains from one sample in a study of CD8 T cells in ankylosing spondylitis. Using its own MiXCR run on the 5' RACE reads, TCRdb lists one record per CDR3 protein. Here the sample spans about 150,000 distinct CDR3 sequences, around 10% being singletons. Sequencing used blood, either unsorted or a sorted T cell fraction (not recorded which). The receptors shown here come from a female donor with ankylosing spondylitis or in good health (not recorded which). CDR3s include the opening cysteine and the closing phenylalanine or tryptophan. A D gene is named only where the DNA matches it firmly. Expanded clones are given a class, and other clones once, few, many or no size at all.

v_call: TRBV12-3/TRBV12-4
d_call: TRBD1
j_call: TRBJ1-6
clone_size: -
cdr3_aa: CASSRQATGGGNSPLHF
cdr3_nt: TGTGCCAGCAGTAGACAAGCGACAGGGGGGGGGAATTCACCCCTCCACTTT

v_call: TRBV4-1
d_call: -
j_call: TRBJ1-2
clone_size: -
cdr3_aa: CASSQGLARGREGYTF
cdr3_nt: TGCGCCAGCAGCCAAGGATTAGCCCGGGGGCGCGAAGGCTACACCTTC

v_call: TRBV19
d_call: -
j_call: TRBJ2-7
clone_size: -
cdr3_aa: CASSSPRNEQYF
cdr3_nt: TGTGCCAGTAGTTCCCCTAGAAACGAGCAGTACTTC

v_call: TRBV12-3/TRBV12-4
d_call: TRBD2
j_call: TRBJ2-6
clone_size: many
cdr3_aa: CASSLTFGGAGANVLTF
cdr3_nt: TGTGCCAGCAGTTTAACTTTTGGGGGGGCTGGGGCCAACGTCCTGACTTTC

v_call: TRBV12-3/TRBV12-4
d_call: TRBD2
j_call: TRBJ2-7
clone_size: -
cdr3_aa: CTLSLSLGKGTSGAYEQYF
cdr3_nt: TGTACCCTCAGTTTATCGCTAGGGAAAGGGACTAGCGGGGCCTACGAGCAGTACTTC

v_call: TRBV28
d_call: TRBD1
j_call: TRBJ2-7
clone_size: few
cdr3_aa: CASSPNRGEQYF
cdr3_nt: TGTGCCAGCAGCCCCAACAGGGGCGAGCAGTACTTC

v_call: TRBV20-1
d_call: -
j_call: TRBJ1-2
clone_size: many
cdr3_aa: CSANEGTSDYGYTF
cdr3_nt: TGCAGTGCTAATGAGGGGACAAGCGACTATGGCTACACCTTC

v_call: TRBV20-1
d_call: TRBD2
j_call: TRBJ2-1
clone_size: many
cdr3_aa: CSAPYSSGGYNEQFF
cdr3_nt: TGCAGTGCTCCCTACTCTAGCGGGGGGTACAATGAGCAGTTCTTC

v_call: TRBV19
d_call: -
j_call: TRBJ1-1
clone_size: many
cdr3_aa: CASSIRGYTEAFF
cdr3_nt: TGTGCCAGTAGTATTAGGGGGTACACTGAAGCTTTCTTT

v_call: TRBV5-6
d_call: -
j_call: TRBJ2-4
clone_size: -
cdr3_aa: CASSPRGLRRNIQYF
cdr3_nt: TGTGCCAGCAGCCCCCGGGGTCTCCGACGGAACATTCAGTACTTC

v_call: TRBV5-1
d_call: -
j_call: TRBJ2-1
clone_size: many
cdr3_aa: CASSLRDSGTGQFF
cdr3_nt: TGCGCCAGCAGCTTAAGGGACTCTGGTACAGGCCAGTTCTTC

v_call: TRBV7-9
d_call: -
j_call: TRBJ2-1
clone_size: many
cdr3_aa: CASSLASNEQFF
cdr3_nt: TGTGCCAGCAGCTTAGCCTCCAATGAGCAGTTCTTC

v_call: TRBV14
d_call: TRBD2
j_call: TRBJ2-7
clone_size: many
cdr3_aa: CASSQLGGKTEQYF
cdr3_nt: TGTGCCAGCAGCCAACTGGGAGGGAAGACCGAGCAGTACTTC

v_call: TRBV18
d_call: -
j_call: TRBJ1-4
clone_size: many
cdr3_aa: CASSQGATNEKLFF
cdr3_nt: TGTGCCAGCTCACAGGGCGCAACTAATGAAAAACTGTTTTTT

v_call: TRBV4-2
d_call: -
j_call: TRBJ2-2
clone_size: many
cdr3_aa: CASSQDIRYSNTGELFF
cdr3_nt: TGTGCCAGCAGCCAAGATATTCGTTACTCGAACACCGGGGAGCTGTTTTTT

v_call: TRBV12-3/TRBV12-4
d_call: TRBD2
j_call: TRBJ2-7
clone_size: few
cdr3_aa: CASSFGGSGDEQYF
cdr3_nt: TGTGCCAGCAGTTTTGGAGGGAGCGGGGACGAGCAGTACTTC

v_call: TRBV9
d_call: TRBD2
j_call: TRBJ2-1
clone_size: many
cdr3_aa: CASSFDSDGGGWNEQFF
cdr3_nt: TGTGCCAGCAGCTTTGACTCGGATGGCGGGGGGTGGAATGAGCAGTTCTTC

v_call: TRBV20-1
d_call: -
j_call: TRBJ1-2
clone_size: many
cdr3_aa: CSASPGWAGSIYGYTF
cdr3_nt: TGCAGTGCTAGTCCCGGGTGGGCAGGGAGCATCTATGGCTACACCTTC

v_call: TRBV18
d_call: -
j_call: TRBJ1-2
clone_size: many
cdr3_aa: CASSPVETSGYGYTF
cdr3_nt: TGTGCCAGCTCACCAGTGGAGACCAGCGGCTATGGCTACACCTTC

v_call: TRBV5-1
d_call: -
j_call: TRBJ2-6
clone_size: -
cdr3_aa: CASRDSSGANVLTF
cdr3_nt: TGCGCCAGCAGGGATAGCTCTGGGGCCAACGTCCTGACTTTC

v_call: TRBV12-3/TRBV12-4
d_call: -
j_call: TRBJ2-1
clone_size: many
cdr3_aa: CASSHAGLYNEQFF
cdr3_nt: TGTGCCAGCAGCCACGCGGGACTTTACAATGAGCAGTTCTTC

v_call: TRBV19
d_call: TRBD2
j_call: TRBJ2-1
clone_size: few
cdr3_aa: CASSARLAGVVQFF
cdr3_nt: TGTGCCAGTAGTGCACGACTAGCGGGAGTTGTGCAGTTCTTC

v_call: TRBV29-1
d_call: TRBD2
j_call: TRBJ2-2
clone_size: many
cdr3_aa: CSVGLAVNTGELFF
cdr3_nt: TGCAGCGTTGGACTAGCGGTGAACACCGGGGAGCTGTTTTTT

v_call: TRBV5-1
d_call: -
j_call: TRBJ2-7
clone_size: many
cdr3_aa: CASSLDTASSSYEQYF
cdr3_nt: TGCGCCAGCAGCTTGGATACAGCGTCGAGCTCCTACGAGCAGTACTTC

v_call: TRBV10-1
d_call: -
j_call: TRBJ1-1
clone_size: many
cdr3_aa: CASSPDRTGLNTEAFF
cdr3_nt: TGCGCCAGCAGCCCCGATAGGACCGGGTTGAACACTGAAGCTTTCTTT

v_call: TRBV5-1
d_call: -
j_call: TRBJ1-6
clone_size: many
cdr3_aa: CASAEVATGVNSPLHF
cdr3_nt: TGCGCCAGCGCCGAGGTCGCGACGGGAGTTAATTCACCCCTCCACTTT

v_call: TRBV5-1
d_call: -
j_call: TRBJ2-4
clone_size: many
cdr3_aa: CASSLATAKNIQYF
cdr3_nt: TGCGCCAGCAGCTTGGCCACAGCCAAAAACATTCAGTACTTC

v_call: TRBV5-1
d_call: TRBD2
j_call: TRBJ2-1
clone_size: many
cdr3_aa: CASSPIGSSGGMSYNEQFF
cdr3_nt: TGCGCCAGCAGCCCAATAGGTAGTAGCGGGGGCATGTCCTACAATGAGCAGTTCTTC

v_call: TRBV5-1
d_call: -
j_call: TRBJ2-1
clone_size: many
cdr3_aa: CASSYSNEQFF
cdr3_nt: TGCGCCAGCAGCTACAGCAATGAGCAGTTCTTC

v_call: TRBV20-1
d_call: TRBD1
j_call: TRBJ2-3
clone_size: many
cdr3_aa: CSASRQGGDTQYF
cdr3_nt: TGCAGTGCTAGTCGACAGGGGGGAGATACGCAGTATTTT

v_call: TRBV5-1
d_call: TRBD2
j_call: TRBJ2-1
clone_size: many
cdr3_aa: CASSSIAGGSYNEQFF
cdr3_nt: TGCGCCAGCAGCAGCATAGCGGGAGGGTCCTACAATGAGCAGTTCTTC

v_call: TRBV28
d_call: -
j_call: TRBJ2-3
clone_size: -
cdr3_aa: CASRLWGLLTPRTQYF
cdr3_nt: TGTGCCAGCAGATTATGGGGCCTTTTAACCCCCCGTACGCAGTATTTT

v_call: TRBV5-1
d_call: -
j_call: TRBJ1-2
clone_size: many
cdr3_aa: CASSLYPGQSYGYTF
cdr3_nt: TGCGCCAGCAGCTTGTATCCTGGACAGTCTTATGGCTACACCTTC

v_call: TRBV5-1
d_call: -
j_call: TRBJ1-4
clone_size: many
cdr3_aa: CASSPWDPTNEKLFF
cdr3_nt: TGCGCCAGCAGCCCATGGGACCCAACTAATGAAAAACTGTTTTTT

v_call: TRBV19
d_call: -
j_call: TRBJ1-1
clone_size: many
cdr3_aa: CASSASRQAMNTEAFF
cdr3_nt: TGTGCCAGTAGTGCCAGCCGACAGGCAATGAACACTGAAGCTTTCTTT

v_call: TRBV3-1
d_call: TRBD1
j_call: TRBJ1-6
clone_size: many
cdr3_aa: CASSRDQGARSPLHF
cdr3_nt: TGTGCCAGCAGCCGAGATCAGGGGGCGCGATCACCCCTCCACTTT

v_call: TRBV7-2
d_call: -
j_call: TRBJ2-3
clone_size: many
cdr3_aa: CASSLNRDTQYF
cdr3_nt: TGTGCCAGCAGCTTGAATCGGGATACGCAGTATTTT

v_call: TRBV3-1
d_call: -
j_call: TRBJ2-7
clone_size: many
cdr3_aa: CASSPGTKVYEQYF
cdr3_nt: TGTGCCAGCAGCCCCGGGACCAAGGTATACGAGCAGTACTTC

v_call: TRBV5-1
d_call: -
j_call: TRBJ2-2
clone_size: many
cdr3_aa: CASSLGGQAELFF
cdr3_nt: TGCGCCAGCAGCTTGGGAGGGCAGGCGGAGCTGTTTTTT

v_call: TRBV7-9
d_call: -
j_call: TRBJ1-2
clone_size: -
cdr3_aa: CASSGDTLNYGYTF
cdr3_nt: TGTGCCAGCAGCGGGGATACCCTTAACTATGGCTACACCTTC

v_call: TRBV12-3/TRBV12-4
d_call: -
j_call: TRBJ2-7
clone_size: many
cdr3_aa: CASSRDFSYEQYF
cdr3_nt: TGTGCCAGCAGTAGGGACTTCTCCTACGAGCAGTACTTC

v_call: TRBV12-3/TRBV12-4
d_call: -
j_call: TRBJ1-1
clone_size: many
cdr3_aa: CASSLEIEAFF
cdr3_nt: TGTGCCAGCAGTTTGGAGATTGAAGCTTTCTTT

v_call: TRBV5-8
d_call: -
j_call: TRBJ1-5
clone_size: many
cdr3_aa: CASSKDGPNQPQHF
cdr3_nt: TGTGCCAGCAGCAAAGACGGGCCTAATCAGCCCCAGCATTTT

v_call: TRBV7-1
d_call: -
j_call: TRBJ2-2
clone_size: -
cdr3_aa: CASSAGPPGELFF
cdr3_nt: TGTGCCAGCAGCGCCGGGCCCCCCGGGGAGCTGTTTTTT

v_call: TRBV2
d_call: -
j_call: TRBJ2-3
clone_size: -
cdr3_aa: CASSRSTAGALNTDTQYF
cdr3_nt: TGTGCCAGCAGCCGATCGACAGCAGGGGCCTTAAACACAGATACGCAGTATTTT

v_call: TRBV7-2
d_call: TRBD2
j_call: TRBJ2-3
clone_size: many
cdr3_aa: CASSLRSSGGRPDTQYF
cdr3_nt: TGTGCCAGCAGCTTACGTTCTAGCGGGGGGCGTCCAGATACGCAGTATTTT

v_call: TRBV5-1
d_call: TRBD1
j_call: TRBJ1-1
clone_size: -
cdr3_aa: CASSSWTGGRNTEAFF
cdr3_nt: TGCGCCAGCAGCTCCTGGACAGGGGGCAGGAACACTGAAGCTTTCTTT

v_call: TRBV5-1
d_call: -
j_call: TRBJ2-7
clone_size: many
cdr3_aa: CASSLQDPSNEQYF
cdr3_nt: TGCGCCAGCAGCTTACAAGATCCCTCTAACGAGCAGTACTTC

v_call: TRBV13
d_call: -
j_call: TRBJ2-2
clone_size: -
cdr3_aa: CASSPGSLTGELFF
cdr3_nt: TGTGCCAGCAGCCCCGGGAGCCTCACCGGGGAGCTGTTTTTT

v_call: TRBV3-1
d_call: -
j_call: TRBJ1-1
clone_size: many
cdr3_aa: CASTPTGTENTEAFF
cdr3_nt: TGTGCCAGCACCCCGACCGGGACGGAGAACACTGAAGCTTTCTTT

v_call: TRBV7-2
d_call: TRBD1
j_call: TRBJ1-2
clone_size: many
cdr3_aa: CASSLWDRGYGYTF
cdr3_nt: TGTGCCAGCAGCTTATGGGACAGGGGATATGGCTACACCTTC

v_call: TRBV3-1
d_call: -
j_call: TRBJ2-6
clone_size: many
cdr3_aa: CASSQVRQAGANVLTF
cdr3_nt: TGTGCCAGCAGCCAAGTGAGACAGGCTGGGGCCAACGTCCTGACTTTC

v_call: TRBV7-2
d_call: -
j_call: TRBJ2-1
clone_size: many
cdr3_aa: CASSSEGLFAEQFF
cdr3_nt: TGTGCCAGCAGTTCGGAGGGCCTATTCGCTGAGCAGTTCTTC

v_call: TRBV5-1
d_call: -
j_call: TRBJ2-5
clone_size: many
cdr3_aa: CASSYSAGWQETQYF
cdr3_nt: TGCGCCAGCAGCTATTCGGCAGGGTGGCAAGAGACCCAGTACTTC

v_call: TRBV7-9
d_call: -
j_call: TRBJ1-5
clone_size: many
cdr3_aa: CASSLGAGNQPQHF
cdr3_nt: TGTGCCAGCAGCTTAGGCGCAGGCAATCAGCCCCAGCATTTT

v_call: TRBV7-9
d_call: TRBD2
j_call: TRBJ2-3
clone_size: many
cdr3_aa: CASSLAASGVTDTQYF
cdr3_nt: TGTGCCAGCAGCTTAGCGGCTAGCGGGGTCACAGATACGCAGTATTTT

v_call: TRBV29-1
d_call: TRBD1
j_call: TRBJ2-1
clone_size: few
cdr3_aa: CSVGWPQGGSDEQFF
cdr3_nt: TGCAGCGTTGGTTGGCCTCAAGGGGGCTCGGATGAGCAGTTCTTC

v_call: TRBV12-3/TRBV12-4
d_call: -
j_call: TRBJ1-2
clone_size: many
cdr3_aa: CASSSGQLSNYGYTF
cdr3_nt: TGTGCCAGCAGTTCCGGACAGCTTTCTAACTATGGCTACACCTTC

v_call: TRBV19
d_call: TRBD2
j_call: TRBJ2-5
clone_size: -
cdr3_aa: CASSGGLEETQYF
cdr3_nt: TGTGCCAGTAGTGGGGGACTAGAAGAGACCCAGTACTTC

v_call: TRBV12-3/TRBV12-4
d_call: -
j_call: TRBJ1-6
clone_size: many
cdr3_aa: CASSLSGANSPLHF
cdr3_nt: TGTGCCAGCAGTTTATCAGGGGCCAATTCACCCCTCCACTTT